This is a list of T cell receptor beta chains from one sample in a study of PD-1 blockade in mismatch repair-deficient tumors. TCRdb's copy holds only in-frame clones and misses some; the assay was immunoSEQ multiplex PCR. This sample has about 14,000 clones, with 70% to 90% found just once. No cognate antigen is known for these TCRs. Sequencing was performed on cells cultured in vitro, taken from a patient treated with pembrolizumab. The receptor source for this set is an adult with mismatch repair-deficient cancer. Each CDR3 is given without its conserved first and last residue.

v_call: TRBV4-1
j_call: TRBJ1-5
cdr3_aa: ASSQGQGPNQPQH

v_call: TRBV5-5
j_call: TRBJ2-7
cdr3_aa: ASSLAALVSYEQY

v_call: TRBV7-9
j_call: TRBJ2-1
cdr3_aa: ASSWGLFSEQF

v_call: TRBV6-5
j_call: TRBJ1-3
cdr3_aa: ASSYSQGTGNTIY

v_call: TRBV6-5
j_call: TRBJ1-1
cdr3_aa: ASSSGPHRVPTEAF

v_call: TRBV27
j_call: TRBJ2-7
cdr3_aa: ASTIWDIAYEQY

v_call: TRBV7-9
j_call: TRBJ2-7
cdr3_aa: ASSGGTGEAYEQY

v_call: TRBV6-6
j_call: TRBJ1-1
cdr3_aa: ASSYSMGSTEAF

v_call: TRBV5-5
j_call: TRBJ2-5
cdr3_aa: ASSLEGTGQETQY

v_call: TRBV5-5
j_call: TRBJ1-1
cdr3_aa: ASSPNGLNTEAF

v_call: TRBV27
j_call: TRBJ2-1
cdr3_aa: ASSPETSRNEQF

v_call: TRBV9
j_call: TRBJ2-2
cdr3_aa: ASSTVAGATGELF

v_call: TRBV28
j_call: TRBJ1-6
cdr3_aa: ASSLPLGGAPLH

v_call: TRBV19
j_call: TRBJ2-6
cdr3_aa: ASSKDSGANVLT

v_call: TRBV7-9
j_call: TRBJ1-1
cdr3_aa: ASSRDRNTEAF

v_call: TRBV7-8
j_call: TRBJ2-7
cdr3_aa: ASSSDGSYYEQY

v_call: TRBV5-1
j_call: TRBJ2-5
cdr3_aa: ASSRQETQY

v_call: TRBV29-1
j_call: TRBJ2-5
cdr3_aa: SVESRTQEETQY

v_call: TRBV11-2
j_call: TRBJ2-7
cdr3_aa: ASSRLGGEGYEQY

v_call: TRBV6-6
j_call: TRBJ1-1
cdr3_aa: ASTMYRGNTEAF

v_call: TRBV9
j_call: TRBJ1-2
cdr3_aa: ASSADPWTATNYGYT

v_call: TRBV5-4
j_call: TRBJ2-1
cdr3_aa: ASRPERDSPAVEQF

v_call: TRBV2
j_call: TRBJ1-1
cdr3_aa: ASSGPIANTEAF

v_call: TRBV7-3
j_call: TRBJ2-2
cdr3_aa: ASSFAYTGELF

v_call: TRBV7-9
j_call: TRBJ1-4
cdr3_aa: ASSLGQVGEEKLF

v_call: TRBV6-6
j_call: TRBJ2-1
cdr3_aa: ASRGTSGPREQF

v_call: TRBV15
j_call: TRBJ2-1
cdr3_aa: ATSRDYLAGGYEQF

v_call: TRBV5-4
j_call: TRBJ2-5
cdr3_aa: ATFNRVSETQY

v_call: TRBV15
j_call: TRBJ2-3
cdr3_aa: ATSSRDLPTDTQY

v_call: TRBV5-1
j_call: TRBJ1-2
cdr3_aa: ASRVETGLLYGYT

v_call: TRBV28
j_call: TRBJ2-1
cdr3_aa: ASRLAGSSYNEQF

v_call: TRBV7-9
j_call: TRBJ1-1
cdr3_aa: ASSLGPYFGGTEAF

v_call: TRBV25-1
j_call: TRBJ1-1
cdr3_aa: ATRLETEAF

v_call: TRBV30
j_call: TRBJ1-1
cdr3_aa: AWSVEGAAGEAF

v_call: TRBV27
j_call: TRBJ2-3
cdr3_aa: ASSQTSGSTDTQY

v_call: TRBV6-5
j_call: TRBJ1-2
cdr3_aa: ASSPQTVPYGYT

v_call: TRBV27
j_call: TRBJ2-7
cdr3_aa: ASSSGTSGTYEQY

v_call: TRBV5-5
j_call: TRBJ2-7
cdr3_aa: ASSRWTGGMYEQY

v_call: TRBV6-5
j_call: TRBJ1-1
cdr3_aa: ASSYNWRTEAF